This T cell receptor (beta chain) was sequenced during a study of neurological immune-mediated disorders. Every sequencing run returned over 190 million TCR-beta sequences, which were derived from 15-18 subjects. TCRdb used MiXCR to reprocess the 5' RACE reads, holding one entry per CDR3 protein. This sample yields some 28,000 distinct CDR3 sequences, of which 5% to 8% are seen a single time; around 8.5% belongs to the top ten. Among the participants, healthy controls were blood bank volunteers in Maryland, USA. This CDR3 comprises 19 residues. The ends lost 3 bases at V and 4 bases at J; junction bases unmatched: 20. At least ten counts were recorded for this clonotype.

Material for sequencing was PBMCs. The sequence derives from a woman between 45 and 65 years old in good health. The chain recombines TRBV12-3 or TRBV12-4 with TRBJ2-5; 7 bases map to TRBD1. The CDR3 sequence is CASSLSGPNRGYERETQYF. CDR3 in DNA: TGTGCCAGCAGTTTGTCGGGTCCCAACAGGGGCTATGAAAGAGAGACCCAGTACTTC.